This T cell receptor (beta chain) is drawn from a study of long-term antiretroviral therapy in people with HIV. Study conclusions and caveats: The data indicate that diversity increased after ART but remained below transplant donor controls. Spans of CDR3 length were tighter for HIV repertoires than for controls. The clones with expansion before ART were dominant in the repertoire at all time points.

With regard to this clone: What it binds is not known.

Survey-level immunoSEQ v3.0 assays were run. TCRdb's copy holds only in-frame clones and misses some; the assay was immunoSEQ multiplex PCR. The sample lists around 30,000 clones, 95% occurring once. There were no participants with HIV treated outside the United States. This specimen consisted of unsorted PBMCs, obtained 5.3 years after starting antiretroviral therapy. This receptor was obtained from a man younger than 40 with HIV.

Written as DNA, the CDR3 is TGTGCCAGCAGTGAACAGGTCTGGGCCAAGATCACAGATACGCAGTATTTT. Its protein is CASSEQVWAKITDTQYF. This chain connects TRBV2 to TRBJ2-3; no reliable D call. Germline-derived CDR1 and CDR2 are SNHLY and FYNNEI. The V and J ends lost 2 bases and 2 bases respectively, with 17 bases between them. The CDR3 has 17 residues.